Given below is one T cell receptor (beta chain) in context. Amplified TCR beta CDR3 regions derived from RNA transcripts. The HTBI primer set was used in a first-round RT-PCR of the TCR CDR3. In TCRdb, the multiplex PCR reads were re-called with MiXCR into one record per CDR3 protein. Here the sample spans a few hundred thousand distinct CDR3 sequences, approximately 14% being singletons. The data originate from a study of T cells in Graves' hyperthyroidism and ophthalmopathy. Per the germline V gene, CDR1 is GTSNPN and CDR2 is SVGIG (reference sequence). There are 14 residues in the CDR3. V shed 2 bases and J 2 bases; nucleotides not matched to a gene: 1.

The chain uses TRBV30 and TRBJ2-1; 9 bases agree with TRBD2. The sequencing sample was made of blood. The source is a young woman with Graves' hyperthyroidism. CDR3 in DNA: TGTGCCTGGAGTCGCGGGAGGGCCTACAATGAGCAGTTCTTC. This gives the protein CAWSRGRAYNEQFF.